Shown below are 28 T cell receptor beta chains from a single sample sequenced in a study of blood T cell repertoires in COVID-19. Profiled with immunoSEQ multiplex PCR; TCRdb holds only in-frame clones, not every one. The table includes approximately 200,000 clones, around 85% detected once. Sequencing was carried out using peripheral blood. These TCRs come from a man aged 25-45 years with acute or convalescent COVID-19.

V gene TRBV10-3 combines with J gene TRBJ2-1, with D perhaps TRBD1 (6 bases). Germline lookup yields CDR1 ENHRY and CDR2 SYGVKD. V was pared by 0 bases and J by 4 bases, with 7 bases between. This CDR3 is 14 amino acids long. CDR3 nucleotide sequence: TGTGCCATCAGTGAGTCGCAGGGGTACAATGAGCAGTTCTTC. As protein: CAISESQGYNEQFF.

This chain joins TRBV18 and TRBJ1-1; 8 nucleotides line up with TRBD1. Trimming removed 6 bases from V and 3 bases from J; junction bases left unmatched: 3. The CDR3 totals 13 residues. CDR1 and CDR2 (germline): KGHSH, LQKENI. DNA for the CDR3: TGTGCCAGCTCGAAGGGACAGGACACTGAAGCTTTCTTT. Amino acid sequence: CASSKGQDTEAFF.

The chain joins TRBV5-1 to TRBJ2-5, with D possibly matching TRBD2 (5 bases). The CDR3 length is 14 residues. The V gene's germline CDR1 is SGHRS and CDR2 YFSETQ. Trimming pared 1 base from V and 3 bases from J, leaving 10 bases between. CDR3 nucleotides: TGCGCCAGCAGCTTGTCTATCGGGGAAGAGACCCAGTACTTC. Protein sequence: CASSLSIGEETQYF.

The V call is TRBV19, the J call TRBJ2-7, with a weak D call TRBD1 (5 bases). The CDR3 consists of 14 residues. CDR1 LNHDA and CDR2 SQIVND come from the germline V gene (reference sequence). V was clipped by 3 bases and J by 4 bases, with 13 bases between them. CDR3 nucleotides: TGTGCCAGTAGTATCCGTACAGGATTGTACGAGCAGTACTTC. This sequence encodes CASSIRTGLYEQYF.

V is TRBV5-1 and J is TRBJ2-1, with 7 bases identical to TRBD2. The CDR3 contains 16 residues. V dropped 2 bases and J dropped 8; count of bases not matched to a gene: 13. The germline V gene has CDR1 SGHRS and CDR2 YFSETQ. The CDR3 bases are TGCGCCAGCAGCTTTAGAACGTGGGCTAGCGGCCATGAGCAGTTCTTC. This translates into CASSFRTWASGHEQFF.

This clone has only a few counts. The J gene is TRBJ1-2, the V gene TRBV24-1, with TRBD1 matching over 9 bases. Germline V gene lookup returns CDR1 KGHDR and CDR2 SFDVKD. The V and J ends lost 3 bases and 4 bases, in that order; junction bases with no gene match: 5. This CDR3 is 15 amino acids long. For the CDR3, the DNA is TGTGCCACCAGTGATCCTAACAGGGGGCTCTATGGCTACACCTTC. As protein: CATSDPNRGLYGYTF.

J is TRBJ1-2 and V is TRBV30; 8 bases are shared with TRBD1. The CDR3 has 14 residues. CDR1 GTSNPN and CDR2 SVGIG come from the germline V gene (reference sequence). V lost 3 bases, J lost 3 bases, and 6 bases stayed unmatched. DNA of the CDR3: TGTGCCTGGAGGGTGACAGGGGTAGACTATGGCTACACCTTC. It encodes CAWRVTGVDYGYTF.

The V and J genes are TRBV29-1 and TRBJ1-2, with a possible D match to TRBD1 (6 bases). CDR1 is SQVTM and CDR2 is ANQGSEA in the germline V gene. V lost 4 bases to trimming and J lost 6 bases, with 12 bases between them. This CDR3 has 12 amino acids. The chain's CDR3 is CSVVQGLHGYTF. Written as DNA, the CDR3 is TGCAGCGTTGTGCAGGGGCTCCATGGCTACACCTTC.

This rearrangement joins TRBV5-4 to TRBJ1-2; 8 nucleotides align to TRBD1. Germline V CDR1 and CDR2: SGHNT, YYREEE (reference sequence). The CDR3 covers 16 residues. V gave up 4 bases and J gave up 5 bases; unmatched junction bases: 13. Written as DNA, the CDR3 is TGTGCCAGCAGCCCAAAACAGGGGGGGTACATGTATGGCTACACCTTC. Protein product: CASSPKQGGYMYGYTF.

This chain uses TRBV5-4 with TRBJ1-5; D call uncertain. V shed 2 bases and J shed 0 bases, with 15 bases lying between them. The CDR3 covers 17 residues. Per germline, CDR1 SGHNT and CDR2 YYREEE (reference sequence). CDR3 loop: CASSLGGSVNSNQPQHF. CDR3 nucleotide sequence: TGTGCCAGCAGCTTAGGCGGTTCCGTAAATAGCAATCAGCCCCAGCATTTT. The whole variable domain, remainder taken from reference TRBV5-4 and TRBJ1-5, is ETGVTQSPTHLIKTRGQQVTLRCSSQSGHNTVSWYQQALGQGPQFIFQYYREEENGRGNFPPRFSGLQFPNYSSELNVNALELDDSALYLCASSLGGSVNSNQPQHFGDGTRLSIL.

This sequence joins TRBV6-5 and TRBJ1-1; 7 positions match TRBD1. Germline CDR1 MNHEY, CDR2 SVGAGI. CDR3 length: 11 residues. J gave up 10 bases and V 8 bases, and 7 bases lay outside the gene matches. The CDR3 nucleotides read TGTGCCAGCCTAAGAGGGGGCCGAGCTTTCTTT. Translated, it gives CASLRGGRAFF.

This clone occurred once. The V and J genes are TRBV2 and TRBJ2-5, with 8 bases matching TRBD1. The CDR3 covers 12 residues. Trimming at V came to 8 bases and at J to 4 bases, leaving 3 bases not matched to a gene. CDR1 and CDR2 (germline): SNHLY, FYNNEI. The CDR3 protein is CASLQGGETQYF. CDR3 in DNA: TGTGCCAGCTTACAGGGGGGAGAGACCCAGTACTTC.

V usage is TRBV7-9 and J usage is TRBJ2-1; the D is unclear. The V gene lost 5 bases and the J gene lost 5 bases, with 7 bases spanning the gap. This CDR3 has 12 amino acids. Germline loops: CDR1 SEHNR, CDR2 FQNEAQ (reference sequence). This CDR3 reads CASSGRDNEQFF. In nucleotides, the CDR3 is TGTGCCAGCAGCGGTAGAGACAATGAGCAGTTCTTC.

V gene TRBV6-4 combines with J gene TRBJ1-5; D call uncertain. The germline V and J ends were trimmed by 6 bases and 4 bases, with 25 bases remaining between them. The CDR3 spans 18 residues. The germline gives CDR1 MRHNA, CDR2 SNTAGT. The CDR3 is CASRDRFWSDSWNQPQHF. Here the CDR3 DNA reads TGTGCCAGCAGGGACCGATTTTGGTCAGATTCGTGGAATCAGCCCCAGCATTTT.

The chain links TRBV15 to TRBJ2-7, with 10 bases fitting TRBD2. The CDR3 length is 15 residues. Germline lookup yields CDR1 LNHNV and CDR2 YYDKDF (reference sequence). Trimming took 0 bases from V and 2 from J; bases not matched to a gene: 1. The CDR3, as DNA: TGTGCCACCAGCAGAGAAGCGGGGGGGACCTACGAGCAGTACTTC. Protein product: CATSREAGGTYEQYF.

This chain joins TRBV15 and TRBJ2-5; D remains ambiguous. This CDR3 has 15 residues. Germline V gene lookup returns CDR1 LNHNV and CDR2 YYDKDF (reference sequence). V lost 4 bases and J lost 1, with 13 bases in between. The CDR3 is CATSTDRVSQETQYF. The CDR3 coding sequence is TGTGCCACCAGCACAGACCGAGTATCCCAAGAGACCCAGTACTTC.

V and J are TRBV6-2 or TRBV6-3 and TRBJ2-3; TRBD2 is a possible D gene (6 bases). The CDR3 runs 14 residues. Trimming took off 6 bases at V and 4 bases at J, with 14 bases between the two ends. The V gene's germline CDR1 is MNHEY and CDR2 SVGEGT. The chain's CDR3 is CASSRGLSSDTQYF. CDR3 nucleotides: TGTGCCAGCAGCAGAGGACTATCCTCAGATACGCAGTATTTT.

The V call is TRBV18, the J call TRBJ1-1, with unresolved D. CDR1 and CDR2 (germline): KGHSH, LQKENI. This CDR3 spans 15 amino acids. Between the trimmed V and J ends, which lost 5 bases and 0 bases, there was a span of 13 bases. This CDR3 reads CASSIAAGMNTEAFF. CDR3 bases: TGTGCCAGCTCAATCGCCGCCGGGATGAACACTGAAGCTTTCTTT. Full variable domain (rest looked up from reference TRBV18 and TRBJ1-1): NAGVMQNPRHLVRRRGQEARLRCSPMKGHSHVYWYRQLPEEGLKFMVYLQKENIIDESGMPKERFSAEFPKEGPSILRIQQVVRGDSAAYFCASSIAAGMNTEAFFGQGTRLTVV.

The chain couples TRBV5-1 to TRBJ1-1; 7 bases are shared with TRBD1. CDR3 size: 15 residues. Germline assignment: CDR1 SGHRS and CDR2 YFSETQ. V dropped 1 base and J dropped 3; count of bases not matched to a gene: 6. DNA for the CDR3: TGCGCCAGCAGCTTGTCCGGCAGGGGGGACACTGAAGCTTTCTTT. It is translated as CASSLSGRGDTEAFF.

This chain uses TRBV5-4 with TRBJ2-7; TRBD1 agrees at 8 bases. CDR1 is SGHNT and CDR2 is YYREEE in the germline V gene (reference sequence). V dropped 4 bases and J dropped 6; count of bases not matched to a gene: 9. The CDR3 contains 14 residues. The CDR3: CASSGVPTGAEQYF. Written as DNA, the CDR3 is TGTGCCAGCAGCGGAGTGCCGACAGGGGCCGAGCAGTACTTC.

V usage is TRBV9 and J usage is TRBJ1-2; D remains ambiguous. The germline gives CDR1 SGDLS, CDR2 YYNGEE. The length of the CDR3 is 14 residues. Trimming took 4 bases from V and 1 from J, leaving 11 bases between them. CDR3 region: CASSPRAYNYGYTF. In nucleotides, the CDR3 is TGTGCCAGCAGCCCGAGGGCCTATAACTATGGCTACACCTTC.

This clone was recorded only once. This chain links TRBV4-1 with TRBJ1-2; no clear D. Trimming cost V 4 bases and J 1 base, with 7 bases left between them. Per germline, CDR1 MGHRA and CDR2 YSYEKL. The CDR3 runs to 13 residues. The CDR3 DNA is TGCGCCAGCAGCCTTCAGGTTAACTATGGCTACACCTTC. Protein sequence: CASSLQVNYGYTF.

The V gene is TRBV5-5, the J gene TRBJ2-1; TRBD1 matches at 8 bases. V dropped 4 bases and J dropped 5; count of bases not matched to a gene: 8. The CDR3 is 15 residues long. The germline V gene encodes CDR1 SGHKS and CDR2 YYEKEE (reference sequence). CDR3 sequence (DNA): TGTGCCAGCAGCCCTGGACAGGGCATGGACAATGAGCAGTTCTTC. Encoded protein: CASSPGQGMDNEQFF.

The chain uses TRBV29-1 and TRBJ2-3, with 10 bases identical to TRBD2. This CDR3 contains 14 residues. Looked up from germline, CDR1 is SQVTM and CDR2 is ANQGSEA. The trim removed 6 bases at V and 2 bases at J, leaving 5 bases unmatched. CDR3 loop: CSVASGGATDTQYF. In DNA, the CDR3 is TGCAGCGTCGCGAGCGGGGGGGCCACAGATACGCAGTATTTT.

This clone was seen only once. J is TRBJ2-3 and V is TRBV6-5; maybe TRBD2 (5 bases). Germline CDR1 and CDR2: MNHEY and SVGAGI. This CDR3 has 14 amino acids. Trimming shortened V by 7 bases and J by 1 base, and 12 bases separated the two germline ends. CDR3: CASTSERRTDTQYF. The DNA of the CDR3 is TGTGCCAGCACCTCAGAGCGGCGCACAGATACGCAGTATTTT.

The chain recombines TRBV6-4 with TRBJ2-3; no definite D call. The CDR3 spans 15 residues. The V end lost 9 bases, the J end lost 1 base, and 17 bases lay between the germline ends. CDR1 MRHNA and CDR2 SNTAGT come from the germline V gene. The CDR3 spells CARTPGVGGTDTQYF. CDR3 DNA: TGTGCCAGGACGCCTGGAGTCGGAGGCACAGATACGCAGTATTTT.

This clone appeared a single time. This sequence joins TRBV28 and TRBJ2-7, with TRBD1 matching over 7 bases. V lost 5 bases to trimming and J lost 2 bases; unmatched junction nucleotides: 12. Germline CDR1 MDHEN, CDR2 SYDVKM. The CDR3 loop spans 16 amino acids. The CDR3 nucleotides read TGTGCCAGCAGTAGTTTTAGGGGGACAGTAACCTACGAGCAGTACTTC. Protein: CASSSFRGTVTYEQYF. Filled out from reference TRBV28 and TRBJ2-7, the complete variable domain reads DVKVTQSSRYLVKRTGEKVFLECVQDMDHENMFWYRQDPGLGLRLIYFSYDVKMKEKGDIPEGYSVSREKKERFSLILESASTNQTSMYLCASSSFRGTVTYEQYFGPGTRLTVT.

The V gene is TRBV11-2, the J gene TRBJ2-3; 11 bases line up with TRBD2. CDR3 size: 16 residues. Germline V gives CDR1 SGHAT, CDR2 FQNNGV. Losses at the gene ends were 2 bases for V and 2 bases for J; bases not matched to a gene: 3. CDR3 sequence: CASSLRLAGSTDTQYF. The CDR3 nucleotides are TGTGCCAGCAGCTTACGACTAGCGGGATCCACAGATACGCAGTATTTT.